This T cell receptor (beta chain) was documented in a study of graft-versus-host responses after intestinal transplantation. Study-level background: Each transplant was multivisceral, liver-intestinal, or isolated intestinal. Uniformly, recipients were administered anti-thymocyte globulin induction with subsequent tacrolimus and steroids for around three years.

Profiled with immunoSEQ multiplex PCR; TCRdb holds only in-frame clones, not every one. The sample includes approximately 71,000 clones, 80% to 90% of them seen just once. CDR3 length equals 14 residues. In germline, CDR1 is MNHEY, CDR2 SMNVEV (reference sequence). The V and J ends lost 5 bases and 0 bases, in that order; junction bases with no gene match: 4. Study findings and constraints: GvH clones occurred in recipient marrow; some first appeared in ileum or blood.

Worth noting for this clone: Antigen unknown.

This TCR was recovered from a human donor who received an intestinal transplant. The chain is built from TRBV27 and TRBJ2-7; 7 nucleotides line up with TRBD2. The specimen was unstimulated CD8+ T cells sorted from spleen or lymph node cells, collected before intestinal transplant. The CDR3 is CASSPSGNSYEQYF. DNA of the CDR3: TGTGCCAGCAGTCCCAGCGGGAACTCCTACGAGCAGTACTTC.